Here is one T cell receptor beta chain with its context. Antigen specificity is unknown. The data stem from a study of shared clonotypes between healthy human individuals. The CDR3 runs 13 residues. Trimming took 4 bases from V and 4 from J, leaving 10 bases between them. Germline CDR1 reads GTSNPN; CDR2 reads SVGIG (reference sequence). General observations from the study: Across subsets, estimated richness was generally greater for naive than for memory populations.

Naive-designated CD8 cells lacked CD45RO, were positively enriched for CCR7, and omitted terminally differentiated effector memory CD45RA+ cells. Profiled with immunoSEQ multiplex PCR; TCRdb holds only in-frame clones, not every one. This sample carries about 2 million clones, roughly 95% of them seen once, and the ten largest clones take approximately 1.2%. The sequencing sample was made of naive CD8+ T cells sorted from blood. The sequence was collected from a man younger than 35 in good health. The chain uses TRBV30 and TRBJ2-2; D might be TRBD2 (6 bases). The CDR3 is CAWTLSGTGELFF. The CDR3 DNA sequence: TGTGCCTGGACCCTTAGCGGCACCGGGGAGCTGTTTTTT.